The 3 T cell receptor beta chains in this list originate from one sample, sequenced in a study of early T cells in non-severe SARS-CoV-2 infection. TCRdb used MiXCR to reprocess the 5' RACE reads, holding one entry per CDR3 protein. The sample has 50,000 to 70,000 distinct CDR3 sequences; over 4.5% are singletons. The sequences come from whole blood, collected at baseline. The receptor set was obtained from an adult who was a healthcare worker with PCR-confirmed SARS-CoV-2 infection or an uninfected control (not recorded which).

On this clonotype: The junction differs from germline at one of its ends, possibly a read error. The chain carries TRBV27 and TRBJ1-1; 7 bases fit TRBD1. Germline assignment: CDR1 MNHEY and CDR2 SMNVEV (reference sequence). This CDR3 spans 14 amino acids. The CDR3 DNA sequence: TGTGCCAGCAGTTTAAGGGGGGGACAGCCTCGAGCCCTCTTT. Protein sequence: CASSLRGGQPRALF.

This clonotype was seen ten or more times. This chain links TRBV20-1 with TRBJ2-1; 8 positions agree with TRBD2. CDR3 size: 14 residues. V shed 2 bases and J 7 bases; nucleotides not matched to a gene: 7. Germline values: CDR1 DFQATT, CDR2 SNEGSKA (reference sequence). The CDR3 sequence is CSARLAGGLNEQFF. The CDR3 DNA reads TGCAGTGCTAGACTTGCGGGAGGCCTAAATGAGCAGTTCTTC.

This rearrangement joins TRBV15 to TRBJ2-5, with no clear D. The V end lost 0 bases, the J end lost 2 bases, and 10 bases lay between the germline ends. Looked up from germline, CDR1 is LNHNV and CDR2 is YYDKDF (reference sequence). The CDR3 is 15 amino acids. This CDR3 reads CATSRDPQAQETQYF. In nucleotides, the CDR3 is TGTGCCACCAGCAGAGATCCGCAGGCGCAAGAGACCCAGTACTTC.